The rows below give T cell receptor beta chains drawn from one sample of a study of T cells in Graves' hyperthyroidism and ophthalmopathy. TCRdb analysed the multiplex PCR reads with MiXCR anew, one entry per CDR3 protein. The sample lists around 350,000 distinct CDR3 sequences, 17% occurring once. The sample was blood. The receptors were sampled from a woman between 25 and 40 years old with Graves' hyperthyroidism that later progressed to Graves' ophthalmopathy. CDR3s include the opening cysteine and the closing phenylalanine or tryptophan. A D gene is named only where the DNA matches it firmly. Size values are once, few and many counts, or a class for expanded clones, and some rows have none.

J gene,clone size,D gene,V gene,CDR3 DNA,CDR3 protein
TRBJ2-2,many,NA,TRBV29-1,TGCAGCGTTGAATCTGCAGCCGGGGAGCTGTTTTTT,CSVESAAGELFF
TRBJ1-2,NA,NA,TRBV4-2,TGTGCCAGCAGCCAAGATAGGGGACCACAGGATTATGGCTACACCTTC,CASSQDRGPQDYGYTF
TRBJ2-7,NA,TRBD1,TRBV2,TGTGCCAGCCAGGGACAGGGCTCATCTGAGCAGTACTTC,CASQGQGSSEQYF
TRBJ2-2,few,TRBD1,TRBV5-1,TGCGCCAGCCGACAGAAAGTAAGGGGGCCCACCGGGGAGCTGTTTTTT,CASRQKVRGPTGELFF
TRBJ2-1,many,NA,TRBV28,TGTGCCAGCAGTTCTGGCGGGAACGACTACTACAATGAGCAGTTCTTC,CASSSGGNDYYNEQFF
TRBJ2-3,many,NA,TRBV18,TGTGCCAGCTCACCCATGGACGTCCGTGGGGATACGCAGTATTTT,CASSPMDVRGDTQYF
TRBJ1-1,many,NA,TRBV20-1,TGCAGTGCCAGAGCTGGCCAGCTGAACACTGAAGCTTTCTTT,CSARAGQLNTEAFF
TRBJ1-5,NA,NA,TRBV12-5,TGTGCTAGTGGTTTGGCAATGACACCCGATCAGCCCCAGCATTTT,CASGLAMTPDQPQHF
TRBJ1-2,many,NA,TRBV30,TGTGCCGGACGTACGATCCGAGCTAACTATGGCTACACCTTC,CAGRTIRANYGYTF
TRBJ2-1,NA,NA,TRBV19,TGTGCCAGTAGTCTGCCTCCCGCTGGGCTTTACAATGAGCAGTTCTTC,CASSLPPAGLYNEQFF
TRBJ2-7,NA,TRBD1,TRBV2,TGTGCCAGCAGTGACGGGACAGACCACTACGAGCAGTACTTC,CASSDGTDHYEQYF
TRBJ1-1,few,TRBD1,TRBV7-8,TGTGCCAGCAGCTTTCGGACAGGGAGTAATGAAGCTTTCTTT,CASSFRTGSNEAFF
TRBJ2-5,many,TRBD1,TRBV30,TGTGCCTGGAGAGGACAGGGGTGGGAGACCCAGTACTTC,CAWRGQGWETQYF
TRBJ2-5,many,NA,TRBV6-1,TGTGCCAGCAGTGGCGGGACAGCTACCCAAGAGACCCAGTACTTC,CASSGGTATQETQYF
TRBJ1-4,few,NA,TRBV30,TGTGCCTGGAGTTACGGGGGGGGAAAACTGGTTTTT,CAWSYGGGKLVF
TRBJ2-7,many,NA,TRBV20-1,TGCAGTGCTAGGAACCCGGGTGACGACTACGAGCAGTACTTC,CSARNPGDDYEQYF
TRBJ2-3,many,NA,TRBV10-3,TGTGCCATCAGTGTAACAGGGGGGGGCACAGATACGCAGTATTTT,CAISVTGGGTDTQYF
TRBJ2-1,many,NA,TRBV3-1,TGTGCCAGCAGCCCCTCGGGGCTCAATGAGCAGTTCTTC,CASSPSGLNEQFF
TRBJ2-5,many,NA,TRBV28,TGTGCCAGCAGCCTGCAGGGAGGACAAGAGACCCAGTACTTC,CASSLQGGQETQYF
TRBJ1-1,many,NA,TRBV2,TGTGCCAGAAGTAAATCCCCGGGGAACACTGAAGCTTTCTTT,CARSKSPGNTEAFF
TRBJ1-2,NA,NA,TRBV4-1,TGCGCCAGCAGCCATGATGTTGACAGGTATATCTATGGCTACACCTTC,CASSHDVDRYIYGYTF
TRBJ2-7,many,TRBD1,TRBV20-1,TGCAGTGCTAGAGGGACTGACAGGGGGACGGGCGAGCAGTACTTC,CSARGTDRGTGEQYF
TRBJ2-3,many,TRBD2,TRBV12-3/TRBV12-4,TGTGCCAGCAGTTCACTAGCGCTACGCACAGATACGCAGTATTTT,CASSSLALRTDTQYF
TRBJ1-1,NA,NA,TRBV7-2,TGTGCCAGCAGCTTGGAGAGCCTGAACACTGGAGCTTTCTTT,CASSLESLNTGAFF
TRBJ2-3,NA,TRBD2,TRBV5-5,TGTGCCAGCAGCCAAAGGGGGGCCTCCGGGGGGGCCACAGATACGCAGTATTTT,CASSQRGASGGATDTQYF
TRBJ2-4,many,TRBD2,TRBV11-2,TGTGCCAGCAGCTTAGAGGAGGGACAGGGACTAGCGGAAGACCTGGGAGCCAAAAACATTCAGTACTTC,CASSLEEGQGLAEDLGAKNIQYF
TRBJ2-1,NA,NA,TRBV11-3,TGTGCCAGCAGCTTATTCCGGCGGCCCAGGAATGAGCAGTTCTTC,CASSLFRRPRNEQFF
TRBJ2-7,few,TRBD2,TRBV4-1,TGCGCCAGCAGCCAAGGCCGAGGACTAGCGGGAGTTTACGAGCAGTACTTC,CASSQGRGLAGVYEQYF